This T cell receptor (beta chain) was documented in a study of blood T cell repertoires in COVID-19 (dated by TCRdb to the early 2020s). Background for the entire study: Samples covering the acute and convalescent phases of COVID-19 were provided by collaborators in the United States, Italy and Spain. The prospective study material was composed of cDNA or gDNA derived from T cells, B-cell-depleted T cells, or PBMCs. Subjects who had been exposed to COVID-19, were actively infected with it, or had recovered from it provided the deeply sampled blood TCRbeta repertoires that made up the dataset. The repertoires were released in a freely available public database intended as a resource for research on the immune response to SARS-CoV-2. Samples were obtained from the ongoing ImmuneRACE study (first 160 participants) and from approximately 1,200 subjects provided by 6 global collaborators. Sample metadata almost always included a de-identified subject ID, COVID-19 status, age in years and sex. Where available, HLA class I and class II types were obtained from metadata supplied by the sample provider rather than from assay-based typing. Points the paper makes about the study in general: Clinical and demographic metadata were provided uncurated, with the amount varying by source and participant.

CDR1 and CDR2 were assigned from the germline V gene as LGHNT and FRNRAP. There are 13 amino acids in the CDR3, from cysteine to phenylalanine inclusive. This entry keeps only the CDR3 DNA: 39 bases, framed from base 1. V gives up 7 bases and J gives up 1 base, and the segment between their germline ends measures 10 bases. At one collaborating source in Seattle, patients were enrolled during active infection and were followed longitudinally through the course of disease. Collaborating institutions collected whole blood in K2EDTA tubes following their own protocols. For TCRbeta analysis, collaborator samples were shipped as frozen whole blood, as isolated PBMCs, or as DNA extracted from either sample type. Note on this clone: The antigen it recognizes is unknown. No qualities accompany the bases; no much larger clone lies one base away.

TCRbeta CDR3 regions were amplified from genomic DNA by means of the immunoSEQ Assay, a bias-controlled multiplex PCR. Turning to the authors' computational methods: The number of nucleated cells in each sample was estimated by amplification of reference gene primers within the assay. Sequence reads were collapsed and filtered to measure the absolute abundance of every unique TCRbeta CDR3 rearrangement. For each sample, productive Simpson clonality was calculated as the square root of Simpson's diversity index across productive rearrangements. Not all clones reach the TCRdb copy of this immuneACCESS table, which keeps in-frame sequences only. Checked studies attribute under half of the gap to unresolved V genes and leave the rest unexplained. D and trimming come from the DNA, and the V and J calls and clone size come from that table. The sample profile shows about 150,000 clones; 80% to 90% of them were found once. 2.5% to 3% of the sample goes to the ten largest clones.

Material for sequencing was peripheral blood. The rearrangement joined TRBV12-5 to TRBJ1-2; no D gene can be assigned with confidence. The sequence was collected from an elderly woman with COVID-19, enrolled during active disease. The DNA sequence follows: TGTGCTAGTGCGGACTCCCTTAACTATGGCTACACCTTC. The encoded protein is CASADSLNYGYTF.